These 30 T cell receptor beta chains came from one sample sequenced in a study of cytomegalovirus exposure and HLA in healthy donors. The PCR had 60 Vbeta and 13 Jbeta primers. Sequencing used immunoSEQ multiplex PCR; TCRdb keeps in-frame clones, though not all of them. Here the sample spans 110,000 to 150,000 clones, 70% being singletons. Sequencing input: PBMCs. These receptors were collected from a woman aged 55 to 70 in good health and CMV-seropositive.

The V gene is TRBV11-2, the J gene TRBJ2-5; the D gene is possibly TRBD2 (6 bases). The germline gives CDR1 SGHAT, CDR2 FQNNGV. Trimming cost V 1 base and J 4 bases, with 22 bases left between them. The CDR3 is made up of 18 amino acids. DNA for the CDR3: TGTGCCAGCAGCTTAGCAGGAGGGACCCTTTATAGGGGAGAGACCCAGTACTTC. It translates to CASSLAGGTLYRGETQYF. The variable domain in full, completed from reference TRBV11-2 and TRBJ2-5, reads EAGVAQSPRYKIIEKRQSVAFWCNPISGHATLYWYQQILGQGPKLLIQFQNNGVVDDSQLPKDRFSAERLKGVDSTLKIQPAKLEDSAVYLCASSLAGGTLYRGETQYFGPGTRLLVL.

This sequence joins TRBV6-1 and TRBJ1-5; TRBD1 might be the D (6 bases). The CDR3 is made up of 17 amino acids. CDR1 MNHNS and CDR2 SASEGT come from the germline V gene. V dropped 2 bases and J dropped 7 bases, with 21 bases sitting between them. As DNA, the CDR3 is TGTGCCAGCAGTGAAATCAGGGGTACAGGGTCGTCCCAGCCCCAGCATTTT. This encodes CASSEIRGTGSSQPQHF.

This clone was detected only once. The chain has TRBV7-2 and TRBJ2-1; D is undetermined. Trimming cost V 6 bases and J 5 bases, with 5 bases left between them. Germline-derived CDR1 and CDR2 are SGHTA and FQGNSA. The CDR3 sequence is 11 residues long. DNA of the CDR3: TGTGCCAGCAGTTCGGACAATGAGCAGTTCTTC. Its protein product is CASSSDNEQFF.

The V call is TRBV4-2, the J call TRBJ2-6; no clear D. V lost 0 bases and J 2 bases, leaving 5 bases between the germline ends. The CDR3 spans 15 residues. Germline V gives CDR1 LGHNA, CDR2 YNFKEQ. CDR3 sequence: CASSQELPGANVLTF. The CDR3 DNA follows: TGTGCCAGCAGCCAAGAACTTCCTGGGGCCAACGTCCTGACTTTC.

V usage is TRBV7-6 and J usage is TRBJ1-1; weak D call: TRBD1 (6 bases). V was pared by 4 bases and J by 1 base, with 7 bases between. CDR3 length: 13 residues. Germline V gene sequence: CDR1 SGHVS, CDR2 FNYEAQ. The CDR3 DNA sequence: TGTGCCAGCAGCTCGGACAGGAACACTGAAGCTTTCTTT. Translation: CASSSDRNTEAFF.

This clone has more than one count but fewer than ten. V and J are TRBV6-6 and TRBJ1-5, with TRBD1 as a possible D gene (6 bases). In germline, CDR1 is MNHNY, CDR2 SVGAGI (reference sequence). The CDR3 runs 14 residues. V shed 4 bases and J shed 1 base, with 8 bases lying between them. The CDR3 region is CASSWTASNQPQHF. CDR3 nucleotides: TGTGCCAGCAGTTGGACAGCAAGCAATCAGCCCCAGCATTTT.

The CDR3 DNA reads as TGCAGCGTGGGACAGGGGGCATTTGGTAACTATGGCTACACCTTC. It encodes CSVGQGAFGNYGYTF. The chain combines TRBV29-1 with TRBJ1-2; 12 bases match TRBD1. The CDR3 spans 15 residues. With V trimmed by 6 bases and J by 1 base, 6 bases remained unmatched. Germline V gene sequence: CDR1 SQVTM, CDR2 ANQGSEA.

The chain joins TRBV7-8 to TRBJ1-1; 8 nucleotides match TRBD1. The CDR3 has 12 residues. V dropped 5 bases and J dropped 9; count of bases not matched to a gene: 5. Germline assignment: CDR1 SGHVS and CDR2 FQNEAQ. In nucleotides, the CDR3 is TGTGCCAGCAGCCAAAGGACAGGGAAAGCTTTCTTT. Protein: CASSQRTGKAFF.

This clone was seen once. The rearrangement uses TRBV19 and TRBJ1-5; a weak D match, TRBD1 (5 bases). V lost 3 bases to trimming and J lost 6 bases, with 9 bases between them. CDR1 is LNHDA and CDR2 is SQIVND in the germline V gene (reference sequence). This CDR3 comprises 13 residues. The CDR3 nucleotides are TGTGCCAGTAGTATGGGGACTGTTCAGCCCCAGCATTTT. Translating gives CASSMGTVQPQHF.

This chain connects TRBV14 to TRBJ1-1, with D tentatively TRBD1 (5 bases). The V end was cut by 1 base, the J end by 0 bases, with 9 bases between. The germline gives CDR1 SGHDN, CDR2 FVKESK. This CDR3 region has 15 residues. CDR3 residues: CASSQVEGMNTEAFF. The CDR3 DNA reads TGTGCCAGCAGCCAAGTGGAGGGGATGAACACTGAAGCTTTCTTT.

This clone was seen once. The genes are TRBV6-6 and TRBJ2-7, with 10 bases that match TRBD2. The CDR3 has 14 amino acids. V lost 7 bases, J lost 0 bases, and 3 bases stayed unmatched. Per germline, CDR1 MNHNY and CDR2 SVGAGI (reference sequence). The CDR3 region has the DNA TGTGCCAGCAAGGCTAGCGGGGGCTCCTACGAGCAGTACTTC. This sequence encodes CASKASGGSYEQYF.

The V gene is TRBV27, the J gene TRBJ1-1, with D unclear. V lost 7 bases to trimming and J lost 2 bases, with 14 bases between them. The CDR3 is 14 residues long. Germline assignment: CDR1 MNHEY and CDR2 SMNVEV (reference sequence). The CDR3 reads CASKYGVENTEAFF. For the CDR3, the DNA is TGTGCCAGCAAATATGGTGTAGAAAACACTGAAGCTTTCTTT.

This sequence joins TRBV29-1 and TRBJ1-2; TRBD1 matches 7 bases. Germline CDR1 reads SQVTM; CDR2 reads ANQGSEA. The junction had 6 bases not matched to a gene; V was cut back by 4 bases and J by 4 bases. The CDR3 runs 13 residues. The CDR3 loop is CSVVTDRFYGYTF. As DNA, the CDR3 is TGCAGCGTTGTAACGGACAGGTTCTATGGCTACACCTTC.

The chain links TRBV29-1 to TRBJ1-2, with D maybe TRBD1 (5 bases). CDR1 is SQVTM, CDR2 ANQGSEA, per germline. The CDR3 is made up of 12 amino acids. The germline V and J ends were trimmed by 4 bases and 4 bases, with 10 bases remaining between them. The CDR3, as DNA: TGCAGCGTTGGTGGTCAGGGCTATGGCTACACCTTC. This gives the protein CSVGGQGYGYTF.

V and J are TRBV5-1 and TRBJ1-1; D is undetermined. V lost 2 bases and J lost 1, with 6 bases in between. The CDR3 sequence is 13 residues long. Germline V gene lookup returns CDR1 SGHRS and CDR2 YFSETQ. The CDR3 sequence: CASSFEGNTEAFF. DNA of the CDR3: TGCGCCAGCAGCTTCGAGGGGAACACTGAAGCTTTCTTT.

The sample holds a few counts of this clone. The chain links TRBV9 to TRBJ2-3; TRBD2 is a possible D gene (5 bases). The V end was cut by 2 bases, the J end by 7 bases, with 20 bases between. The length of the CDR3 is 16 residues. The germline V gene encodes CDR1 SGDLS and CDR2 YYNGEE. DNA for the CDR3: TGTGCCAGCAGCGTTCTTGCGACCAAAAGCGGAAATACGCAGTATTTT. Encoded protein: CASSVLATKSGNTQYF.

CDR3 in DNA: TGTGCCAGCAGCTTAGTGGGCCAAGAGACCCAGTACTTC. It encodes CASSLVGQETQYF. The genes are TRBV7-8 and TRBJ2-7, with D hard to call. The end of the DNA aligns better with TRBJ2-5, so the J call may be wrong. This CDR3 region has 13 residues. Germline CDR1 reads SGHVS; CDR2 reads FQNEAQ.

The gene calls are TRBV5-1 and TRBJ1-4, with D possibly being TRBD1 (6 bases). CDR1 is SGHRS, CDR2 YFSETQ, per germline. The CDR3 runs to 15 residues. Trimming took off 1 base at V and 2 bases at J, with 9 bases between the two ends. This CDR3 reads CASSLTGSTNEKLFF. CDR3 DNA: TGCGCCAGCAGCTTGACAGGGTCGACTAATGAAAAACTGTTTTTT.

The chain joins TRBV19 to TRBJ2-7; a possible D gene is TRBD2 (6 bases). The CDR3 consists of 15 residues. CDR1 is LNHDA, CDR2 SQIVND, per germline (reference sequence). Trimming removed 5 bases from V and 5 bases from J, with 19 bases in between. Here the CDR3 DNA reads TGTGCCAGTAGTCCGCCGGAGGGGCGAAAGGACGAGCAGTACTTC. It translates to CASSPPEGRKDEQYF.

The V gene is TRBV20-1, the J gene TRBJ2-3, with 11 bases that match TRBD2. With V trimmed by 3 bases and J by 15 bases, 5 bases remained unmatched. The CDR3 spans 11 residues. Germline-derived CDR1 and CDR2 are DFQATT and SNEGSKA (reference sequence). The DNA of the CDR3 is TGCAGTGCTAGCTCTAGCGGGAGGTTCTATTTT. Translating gives CSASSSGRFYF.

The CDR3 is CASSRQGYTEAFF. CDR3 nucleotides: TGTGCCAGTAGCCGACAGGGCTACACTGAAGCTTTCTTT. The gene calls are TRBV19 and TRBJ1-1; 7 bases match TRBD1. V lost 6 bases to trimming and J lost 3 bases; unmatched junction nucleotides: 4. There are 13 residues in the CDR3. The V gene's germline CDR1 is LNHDA and CDR2 SQIVND (reference sequence).

CDR3 sequence (DNA): TGTGCCAGCAGCCCCGGACAGGGATCCTACAATGAGCAGTTCTTC. It encodes CASSPGQGSYNEQFF. The chain joins TRBV5-4 to TRBJ2-1, with 8 positions matching TRBD1. V lost 4 bases and J lost 1; bases outside the gene matches: 4. There are 15 residues in the CDR3. Per the germline V gene, CDR1 is SGHNT and CDR2 is YYREEE (reference sequence).

The genes are TRBV6-5 and TRBJ1-5; D is undetermined. The V gene lost 0 bases and the J gene lost 4 bases, with 7 bases spanning the gap. Germline values: CDR1 MNHEY, CDR2 SVGAGI. This CDR3 is built from 14 residues. The CDR3: CASSYSAFNQPQHF. CDR3 DNA sequence: TGTGCCAGCAGTTACTCGGCCTTTAATCAGCCCCAGCATTTT.

This chain links TRBV7-9 with TRBJ1-5; TRBD1 agrees at 10 bases. The CDR3 contains 15 residues. From germline, CDR1 is SEHNR and CDR2 FQNEAQ (reference sequence). J gave up 7 bases and V 3 bases, and 6 bases lay outside the gene matches. This chain's CDR3 is CASSLGTGASQPQHF. CDR3 in DNA: TGTGCCAGCAGCTTGGGGACAGGGGCTTCGCAGCCCCAGCATTTT.

CDR3 nucleotide sequence: TGTGCCAGCAGCGTAGATGTCGGGAACATGGGCGGGGAGCAGTTCTTC. Residues: CASSVDVGNMGGEQFF. This chain connects TRBV9 to TRBJ2-1, with D perhaps TRBD2 (5 bases). CDR1 is SGDLS, CDR2 YYNGEE, per germline. Trimming removed 0 bases at V and 10 bases at J, with 20 bases between. The length of the CDR3 is 16 residues.

On this clone itself: Other DNA sequences within the sample encode an identical CDR3. The CDR3 sequence: CASSLAGSSYNEQFF. CDR3 nucleotide sequence: TGTGCCAGCAGTCTAGCGGGGAGCTCCTACAATGAGCAGTTCTTC. This sequence joins TRBV27 and TRBJ2-1; TRBD2 agrees at 9 bases. CDR3 size: 15 residues. V lost 5 bases and J lost 0; bases outside the gene matches: 2. The germline CDR1 and CDR2 sequences are MNHEY and SMNVEV (reference sequence).

The chain couples TRBV28 to TRBJ2-7, with a weak D call TRBD2 (6 bases). The CDR3 covers 13 residues. The V gene lost 6 bases and the J gene lost 3 bases, with 12 bases spanning the gap. CDR1 and CDR2 from the germline V gene are MDHEN and SYDVKM. The CDR3 nucleotides read TGTGCCAGCAGCCCGGGGGTTGTCTACGAGCAGTACTTC. Amino acid sequence: CASSPGVVYEQYF.

This chain connects TRBV10-3 to TRBJ2-5; weak D call: TRBD2 (5 bases). Trimming took 0 bases from V and 9 from J, leaving 11 bases between them. Germline V gives CDR1 ENHRY, CDR2 SYGVKD. CDR3 length equals 13 residues. This chain's CDR3 is CAISESGGWAQYF. The CDR3 DNA sequence: TGTGCCATCAGTGAGTCCGGCGGGTGGGCCCAGTACTTC.

The chain employs TRBV10-1 and TRBJ2-1; 8 positions agree with TRBD2. Germline CDR1 is WNHNN and CDR2 is SYGVQD (reference sequence). The CDR3 consists of 14 residues. With 5 bases clipped from V and 4 bases from J, the junction kept 4 bases outside the gene matches. CDR3 sequence (DNA): TGCGCCAGCAGTTCTAGCGGGTCTTACAATGAGCAGTTCTTC. This gives the protein CASSSSGSYNEQFF.

The chain is built from TRBV18 and TRBJ2-7, with TRBD1 matching 8 bases. With V trimmed by 3 bases and J by 3 bases, 7 bases remained unmatched. Germline V gives CDR1 KGHSH, CDR2 LQKENI. There are 15 residues in the CDR3. DNA of the CDR3: TGTGCCAGCTCACCTGGACAGGGTACGAGCTACGAGCAGTACTTC. Translation gives CASSPGQGTSYEQYF.